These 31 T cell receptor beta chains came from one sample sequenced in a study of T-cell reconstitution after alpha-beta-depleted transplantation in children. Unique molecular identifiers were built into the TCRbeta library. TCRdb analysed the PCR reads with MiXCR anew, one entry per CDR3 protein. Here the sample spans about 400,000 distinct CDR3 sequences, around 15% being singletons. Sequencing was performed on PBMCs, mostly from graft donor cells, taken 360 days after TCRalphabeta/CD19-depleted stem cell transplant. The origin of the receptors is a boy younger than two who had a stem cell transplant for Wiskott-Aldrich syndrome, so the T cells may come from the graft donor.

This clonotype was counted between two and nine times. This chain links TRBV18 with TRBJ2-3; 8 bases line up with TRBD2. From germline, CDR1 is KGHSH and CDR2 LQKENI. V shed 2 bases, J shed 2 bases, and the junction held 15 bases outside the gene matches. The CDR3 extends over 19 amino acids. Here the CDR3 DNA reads TGTGCCAGCTCACCAATTCAAGAACGGCGGGAGGACACCACAGATACGCAGTATTTT. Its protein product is CASSPIQERREDTTDTQYF.

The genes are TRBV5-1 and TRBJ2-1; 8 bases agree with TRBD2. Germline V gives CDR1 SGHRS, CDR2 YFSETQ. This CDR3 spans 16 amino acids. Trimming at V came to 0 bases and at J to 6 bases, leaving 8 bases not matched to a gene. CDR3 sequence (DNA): TGCGCCAGCAGCTTGGGGGCGGGAGGCTTTGGCAATGAGCAGTTCTTC. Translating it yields CASSLGAGGFGNEQFF.

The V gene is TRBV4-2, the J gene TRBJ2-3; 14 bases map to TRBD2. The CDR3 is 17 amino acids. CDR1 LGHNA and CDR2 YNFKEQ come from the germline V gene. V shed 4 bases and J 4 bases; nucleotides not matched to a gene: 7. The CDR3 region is CASSPYRTSGRSDTQYF. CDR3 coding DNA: TGTGCCAGCAGCCCTTACCGGACTAGCGGGAGGTCAGATACGCAGTATTTT.

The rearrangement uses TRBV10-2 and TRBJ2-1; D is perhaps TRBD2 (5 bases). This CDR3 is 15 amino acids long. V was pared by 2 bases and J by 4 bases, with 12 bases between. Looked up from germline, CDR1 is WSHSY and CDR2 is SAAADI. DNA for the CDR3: TGCGCCAGCAGTGAGCGGCTAGCCCCTTACAATGAGCAGTTCTTC. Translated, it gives CASSERLAPYNEQFF.

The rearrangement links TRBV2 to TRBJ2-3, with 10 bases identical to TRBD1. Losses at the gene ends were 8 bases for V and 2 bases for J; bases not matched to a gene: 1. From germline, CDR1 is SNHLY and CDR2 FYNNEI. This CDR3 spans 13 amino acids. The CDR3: CASRQGATDTQYF. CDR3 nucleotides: TGTGCCAGCCGACAGGGGGCCACAGATACGCAGTATTTT.

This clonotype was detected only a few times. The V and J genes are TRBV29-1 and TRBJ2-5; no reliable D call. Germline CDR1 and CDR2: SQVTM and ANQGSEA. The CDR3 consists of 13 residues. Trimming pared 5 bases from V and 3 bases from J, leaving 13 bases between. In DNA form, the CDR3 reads TGCAGCGTTTCCGCGACACCTAAAGAGACCCAGTACTTC. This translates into CSVSATPKETQYF.

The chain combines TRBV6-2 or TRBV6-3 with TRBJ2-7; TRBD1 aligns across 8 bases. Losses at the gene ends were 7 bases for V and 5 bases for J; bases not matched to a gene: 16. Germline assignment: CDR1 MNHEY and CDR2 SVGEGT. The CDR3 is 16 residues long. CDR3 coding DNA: TGTGCCAGCAACCAGGGGGCCCTCCTAGCTCCTAACGAGCAGTACTTC. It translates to CASNQGALLAPNEQYF.

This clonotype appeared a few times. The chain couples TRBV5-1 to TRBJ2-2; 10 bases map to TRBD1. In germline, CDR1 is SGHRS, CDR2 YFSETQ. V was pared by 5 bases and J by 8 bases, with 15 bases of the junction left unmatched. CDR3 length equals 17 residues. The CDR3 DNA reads TGCGCCAGCAGGGAGCCTTCCGGGACAGGGGAACTTGGGGAGCTGTTTTTT. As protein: CASREPSGTGELGELFF. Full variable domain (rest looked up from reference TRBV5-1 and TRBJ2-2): KAGVTQTPRYLIKTRGQQVTLSCSPISGHRSVSWYQQTPGQGLQFLFEYFSETQRNKGNFPGRFSGRQFSNSRSEMNVSTLELGDSALYLCASREPSGTGELGELFFGEGSRLTVL.

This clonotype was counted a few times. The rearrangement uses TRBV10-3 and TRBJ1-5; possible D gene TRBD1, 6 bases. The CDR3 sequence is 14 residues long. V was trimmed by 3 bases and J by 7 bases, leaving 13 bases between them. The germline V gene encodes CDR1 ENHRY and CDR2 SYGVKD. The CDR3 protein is CAISESGQRQPQHF. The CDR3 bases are TGTGCCATCAGTGAAAGTGGACAGAGACAGCCCCAGCATTTT.

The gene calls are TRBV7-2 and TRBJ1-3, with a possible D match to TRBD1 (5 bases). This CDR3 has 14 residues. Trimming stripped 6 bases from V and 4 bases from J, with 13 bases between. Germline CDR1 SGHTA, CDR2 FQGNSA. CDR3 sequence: CASRSQGRGNTIYF. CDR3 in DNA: TGTGCCAGCAGGTCCCAGGGAAGGGGAAACACCATATATTTT.

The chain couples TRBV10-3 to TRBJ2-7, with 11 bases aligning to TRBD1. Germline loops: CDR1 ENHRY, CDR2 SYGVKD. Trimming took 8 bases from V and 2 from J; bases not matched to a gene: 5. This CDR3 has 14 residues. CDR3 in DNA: TGTGCCATCTCGGGACAGGGGGTACCCTACGAGCAGTACTTC. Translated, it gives CAISGQGVPYEQYF.

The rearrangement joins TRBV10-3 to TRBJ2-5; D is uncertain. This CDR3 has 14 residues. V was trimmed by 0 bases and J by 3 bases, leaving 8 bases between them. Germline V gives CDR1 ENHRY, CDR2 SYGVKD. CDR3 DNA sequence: TGTGCCATCAGTGAGTCATCAGGAAAAGAGACCCAGTACTTC. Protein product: CAISESSGKETQYF.

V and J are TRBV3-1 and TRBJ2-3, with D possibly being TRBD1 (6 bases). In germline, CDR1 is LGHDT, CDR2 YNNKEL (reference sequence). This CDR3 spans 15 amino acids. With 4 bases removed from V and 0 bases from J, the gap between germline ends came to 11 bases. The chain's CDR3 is CASSRRGFSTDTQYF. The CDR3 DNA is TGTGCCAGCAGCCGCAGGGGTTTTAGCACAGATACGCAGTATTTT.

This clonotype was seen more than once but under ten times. CDR3 DNA sequence: TGTGCCAGCAGTTTAAGGTTGAGTGACTACGAGCAGTACTTC. It is translated as CASSLRLSDYEQYF. The chain has TRBV28 and TRBJ2-7; D is uncertain. V was shortened by 2 bases and J by 3 bases, with 11 bases between the two germline ends. CDR3 length: 14 amino acids. Germline V gene lookup returns CDR1 MDHEN and CDR2 SYDVKM.

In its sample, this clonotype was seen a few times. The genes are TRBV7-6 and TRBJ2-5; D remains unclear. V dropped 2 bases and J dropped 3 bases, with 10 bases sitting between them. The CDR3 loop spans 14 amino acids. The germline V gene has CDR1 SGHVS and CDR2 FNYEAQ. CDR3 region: CASSLYTGEETQYF. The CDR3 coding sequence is TGTGCCAGCAGCTTATATACGGGTGAAGAGACCCAGTACTTC.

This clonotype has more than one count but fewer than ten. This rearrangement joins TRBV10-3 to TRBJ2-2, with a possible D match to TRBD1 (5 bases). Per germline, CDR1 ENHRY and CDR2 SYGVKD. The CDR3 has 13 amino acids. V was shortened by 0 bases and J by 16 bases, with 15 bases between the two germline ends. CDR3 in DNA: TGTGCCATCAGTGAGTCGCTGGGATTTGGGGCGTTTTTT. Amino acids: CAISESLGFGAFF.

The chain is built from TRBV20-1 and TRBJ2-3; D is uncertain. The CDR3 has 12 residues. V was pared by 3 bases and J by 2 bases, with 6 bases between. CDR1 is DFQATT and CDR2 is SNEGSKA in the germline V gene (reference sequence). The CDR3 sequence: CSARTYTDTQYF. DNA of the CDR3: TGCAGTGCTAGGACTTACACAGATACGCAGTATTTT.

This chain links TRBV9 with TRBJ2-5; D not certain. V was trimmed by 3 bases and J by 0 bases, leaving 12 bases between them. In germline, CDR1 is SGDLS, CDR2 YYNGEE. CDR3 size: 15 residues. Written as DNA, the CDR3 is TGTGCCAGCAGCGCCGGCCCGCAGTACCAAGAGACCCAGTACTTC. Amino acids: CASSAGPQYQETQYF.

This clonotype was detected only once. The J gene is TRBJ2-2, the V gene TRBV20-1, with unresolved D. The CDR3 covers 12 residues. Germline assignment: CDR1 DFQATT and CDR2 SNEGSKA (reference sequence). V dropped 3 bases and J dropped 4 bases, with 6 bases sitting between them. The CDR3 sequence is CSASPPTGELFF. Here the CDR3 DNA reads TGCAGTGCTAGCCCCCCCACCGGGGAGCTGTTTTTT.

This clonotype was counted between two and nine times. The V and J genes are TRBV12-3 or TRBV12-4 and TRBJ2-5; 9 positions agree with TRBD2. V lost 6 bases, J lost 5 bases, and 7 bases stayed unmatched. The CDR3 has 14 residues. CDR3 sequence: CASRPSSGVETQYF. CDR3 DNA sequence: TGTGCCAGCAGACCATCTAGCGGGGTGGAGACCCAGTACTTC.

The CDR3 DNA reads TGTGCCAGCAGCTTAGGGGGACTCCGCTCTGGGGCCAACGTCCTGACTTTC. Residues: CASSLGGLRSGANVLTF. V usage is TRBV11-2 and J usage is TRBJ2-6; TRBD2 is a possible D gene (6 bases). The CDR3 runs 17 residues. CDR1 and CDR2 (germline): SGHAT, FQNNGV. V dropped 1 base and J dropped 0 bases, with 10 bases sitting between them.

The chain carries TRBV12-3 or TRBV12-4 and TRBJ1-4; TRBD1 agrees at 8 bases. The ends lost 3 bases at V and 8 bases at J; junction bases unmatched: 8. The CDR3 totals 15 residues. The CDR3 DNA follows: TGTGCCAGCAGTTTGGGCGGAACAGGGGGAGAAAAACTGTTTTTT. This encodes CASSLGGTGGEKLFF.

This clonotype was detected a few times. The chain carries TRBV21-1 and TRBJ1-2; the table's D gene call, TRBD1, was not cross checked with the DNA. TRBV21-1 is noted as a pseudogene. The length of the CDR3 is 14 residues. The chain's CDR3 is CASSPADPVCGYTF. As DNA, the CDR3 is TGTGCCAGCAGCCCCGCCGACCCGGTTTGTGGCTACACCTTC.

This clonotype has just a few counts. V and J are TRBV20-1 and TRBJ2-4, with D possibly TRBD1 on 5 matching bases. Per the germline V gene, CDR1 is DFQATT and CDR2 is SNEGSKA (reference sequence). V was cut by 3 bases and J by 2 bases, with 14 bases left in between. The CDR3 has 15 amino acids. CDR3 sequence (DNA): TGCAGTGCTAGTCCTCGCAGGGTTACCAAAAACATTCAGTACTTC. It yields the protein CSASPRRVTKNIQYF.

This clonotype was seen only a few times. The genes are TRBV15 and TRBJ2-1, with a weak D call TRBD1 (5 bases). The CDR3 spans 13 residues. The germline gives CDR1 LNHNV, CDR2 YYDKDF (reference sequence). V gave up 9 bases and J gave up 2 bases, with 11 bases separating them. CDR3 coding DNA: TGTGCCACTGCGACAGACCCCTACAATGAGCAGTTCTTC. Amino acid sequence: CATATDPYNEQFF.

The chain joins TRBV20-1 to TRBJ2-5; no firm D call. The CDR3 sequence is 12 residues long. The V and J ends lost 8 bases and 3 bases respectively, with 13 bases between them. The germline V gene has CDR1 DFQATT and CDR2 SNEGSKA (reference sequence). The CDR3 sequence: CSSPRIEETQYF. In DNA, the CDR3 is TGCAGTTCTCCTCGTATCGAAGAGACCCAGTACTTC.

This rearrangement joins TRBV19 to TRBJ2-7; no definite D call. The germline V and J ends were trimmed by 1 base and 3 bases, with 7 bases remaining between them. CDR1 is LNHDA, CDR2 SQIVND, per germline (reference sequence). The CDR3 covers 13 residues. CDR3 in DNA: TGTGCCAGTAGTATAGTAGGGAACTACGAGCAGTACTTC. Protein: CASSIVGNYEQYF.

This chain's CDR3 is CASSLDGAGKQTQYF. The CDR3 bases are TGTGCCAGCAGCTTAGATGGGGCGGGTAAACAGACCCAGTACTTC. The chain has TRBV7-2 and TRBJ2-5; D may match TRBD1 or TRBD2 (5 bases each). V was trimmed by 1 base and J by 6 bases, leaving 15 bases between them. This CDR3 contains 15 residues. Germline CDR1 reads SGHTA; CDR2 reads FQGNSA.

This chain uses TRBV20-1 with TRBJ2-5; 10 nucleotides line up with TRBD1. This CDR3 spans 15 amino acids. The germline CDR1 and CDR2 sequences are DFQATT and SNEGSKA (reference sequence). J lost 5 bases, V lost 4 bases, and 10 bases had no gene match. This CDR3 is CSAMAAGQGLETQYF. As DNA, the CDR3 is TGCAGTGCTATGGCTGCGGGACAGGGGCTTGAGACCCAGTACTTC.

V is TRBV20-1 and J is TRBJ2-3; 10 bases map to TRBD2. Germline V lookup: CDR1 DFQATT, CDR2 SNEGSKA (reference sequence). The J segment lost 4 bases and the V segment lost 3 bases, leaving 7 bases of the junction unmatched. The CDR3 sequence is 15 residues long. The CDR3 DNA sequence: TGCAGTGCTAGCCCCCTAGCGGGAGATTCAGATACGCAGTATTTT. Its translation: CSASPLAGDSDTQYF.

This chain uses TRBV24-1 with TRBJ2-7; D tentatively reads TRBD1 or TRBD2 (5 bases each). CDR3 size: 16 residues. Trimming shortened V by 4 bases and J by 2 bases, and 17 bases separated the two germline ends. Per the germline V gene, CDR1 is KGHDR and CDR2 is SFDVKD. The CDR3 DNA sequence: TGTGCCACCAGTGAATCTACGGGGCTCGGTCCCTACGAGCAGTACTTC. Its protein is CATSESTGLGPYEQYF.